This is a list of T cell receptor beta chains from one sample in a study of T-cell memory formation after mild COVID-19. TCRdb used MiXCR to reprocess the 5' RACE reads, holding one entry per CDR3 protein. The sample yields 50,000 or so distinct CDR3 sequences, around 10% seen once. The specimen was PBMCs or a T cell subset sorted from them (not recorded which). The receptors were gathered from an adult woman who had mild COVID-19 (a few samples of this study predate the infection). Cell type and time point are not known. Both conserved end residues are part of each CDR3. Clone size is given for some rows only: seen once, a few or many times, or a class if the clone is expanded.

V: TRBV29-1; J: TRBJ1-4; size: few; CDR3: CSVDSGTGSEKLFF
V: TRBV6-5; J: TRBJ1-5; size: -; CDR3: CASKMLHSNQPQHF
V: TRBV9; J: TRBJ2-7; size: few; CDR3: CASSVERLAGVPEQYF
V: TRBV7-9; J: TRBJ1-5; size: -; CDR3: CASSLDRGNQPQHF
V: TRBV7-2; J: TRBJ2-5; size: many; CDR3: CASSPGWTQYF
V: TRBV12-3/TRBV12-4; J: TRBJ2-7; size: many; CDR3: CASSLRDRGVYEQYF
V: TRBV6-6; J: TRBJ2-2; size: many; CDR3: CASSGPNTGELFF
V: TRBV7-8; J: TRBJ2-1; size: many; CDR3: CASRRSGDYNEQFF
V: TRBV6-6; J: TRBJ2-3; size: many; CDR3: CASSYRSSGGSTDTQYF
V: TRBV18; J: TRBJ2-5; size: few; CDR3: CASSPKGTGETQYF
V: TRBV7-2; J: TRBJ2-6; size: few; CDR3: CASSSLAGLSGANVLTF
V: TRBV12-3/TRBV12-4; J: TRBJ2-5; size: medium-sized; CDR3: CASSLSDRRETQYF
V: TRBV7-3; J: TRBJ2-2; size: -; CDR3: CATRSGNTGELFF
V: TRBV7-3; J: TRBJ2-7; size: many; CDR3: CASSPIGGVNEQYF
V: TRBV7-8; J: TRBJ2-1; size: -; CDR3: CASSENTHLQGTYNEQFF
V: TRBV12-3/TRBV12-4; J: TRBJ2-7; size: -; CDR3: CASSLAGSNYEQYF
V: TRBV7-9; J: TRBJ1-2; size: few; CDR3: CASSLDTGLCTF
V: TRBV27; J: TRBJ1-2; size: few; CDR3: CASAFRQQRGYTF
V: TRBV14; J: TRBJ2-1; size: few; CDR3: CASSPRQGREQFF
V: TRBV12-3/TRBV12-4; J: TRBJ2-5; size: -; CDR3: CASSLDRGFMQETQYF
V: TRBV30; J: TRBJ2-2; size: -; CDR3: CAWSVGRTYTGELFF
V: TRBV27; J: TRBJ1-4; size: many; CDR3: CASRPTGDMGKLFF
V: TRBV12-3/TRBV12-4; J: TRBJ2-1; size: -; CDR3: CASSSQARGNEQFF
V: TRBV12-3/TRBV12-4; J: TRBJ2-3; size: -; CDR3: CASRKKRTGGPNTQYF
V: TRBV11-3; J: TRBJ2-3; size: -; CDR3: CASSSQRSDTQYF
V: TRBV7-9; J: TRBJ2-4; size: medium-sized; CDR3: CASSDELAKNIQYF